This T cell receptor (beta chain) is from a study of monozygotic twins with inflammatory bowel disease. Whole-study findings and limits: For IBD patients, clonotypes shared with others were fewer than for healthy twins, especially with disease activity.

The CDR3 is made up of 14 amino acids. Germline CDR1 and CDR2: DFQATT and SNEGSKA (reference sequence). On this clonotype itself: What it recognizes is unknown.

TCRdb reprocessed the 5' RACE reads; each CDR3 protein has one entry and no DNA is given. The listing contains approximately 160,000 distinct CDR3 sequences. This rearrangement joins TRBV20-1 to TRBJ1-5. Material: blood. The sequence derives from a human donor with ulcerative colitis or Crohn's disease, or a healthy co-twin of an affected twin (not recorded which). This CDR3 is CSGEEDGYNQPQHF.